The 14 T cell receptor beta chains reported below all come from one sample, sequenced in a study of OX40 agonist ivuxolimab in advanced cancers. TCRdb keeps only in-frame clones here, not all; method: immunoSEQ multiplex PCR. The top ten clones hold roughly 4.5% of a sample with about 66,000 clones, around 81% of them seen once. Source: CD4+ or CD8+ T cells sorted from blood, taken in a trial of the OX40 agonist ivuxolimab. Source of these receptors: an adult with an advanced solid tumor such as melanoma, head and neck, liver or kidney cancer.

The gene calls are TRBV6-1 and TRBJ1-1, with D uncertain. Germline V gene sequence: CDR1 MNHNS, CDR2 SASEGT. Trimming cost V 5 bases and J 0 bases, with 10 bases left between them. The CDR3 has 14 residues. This chain's CDR3 is CASSQTFMNTEAFF. In nucleotides, the CDR3 is TGTGCCAGCAGTCAGACATTCATGAACACTGAAGCTTTCTTT.

The V and J genes are TRBV19 and TRBJ2-2, with D unresolved. V was shortened by 4 bases and J by 0 bases, with 6 bases between the two germline ends. This CDR3 comprises 14 residues. Germline V lookup: CDR1 LNHDA, CDR2 SQIVND (reference sequence). The CDR3 is CASSRDANTGELFF. DNA of the CDR3: TGTGCCAGTAGTAGAGACGCGAACACCGGGGAGCTGTTTTTT. The whole variable domain, filled in from reference TRBV19 and TRBJ2-2, reads DGGITQSPKYLFRKEGQNVTLSCEQNLNHDAMYWYRQDPGQGLRLIYYSQIVNDFQKGDIAEGYSVSREKKESFPLTVTSAQKNPTAFYLCASSRDANTGELFFGEGSRLTVL.

This rearrangement joins TRBV11-3 to TRBJ1-3; D perhaps matches TRBD1 (5 bases). This CDR3 is 16 amino acids long. Germline-derived CDR1 and CDR2 are SGHNT and YENEEA. The ends were cut back, 1 base at V and 2 bases at J, with 12 bases in the middle. The CDR3 spells CASSLGSSGAGNTIYF. The CDR3 DNA is TGTGCCAGCAGCTTAGGCTCCTCGGGGGCTGGAAACACCATATATTTT.

The J gene is TRBJ2-3, the V gene TRBV15, with 10 bases identical to TRBD2. V trimming: 1 base; J trimming: 4 bases; junction bases outside the gene matches: 5. Germline values: CDR1 LNHNV, CDR2 YYDKDF (reference sequence). The CDR3 is 16 residues long. The CDR3 protein is CATSRVVSGGSDTQYF. CDR3 in DNA: TGTGCCACCAGCAGAGTAGTTAGCGGGGGGTCAGATACGCAGTATTTT.

V gene TRBV14 combines with J gene TRBJ2-6; possible D gene TRBD1, 5 bases. Trimming stripped 5 bases from V and 6 bases from J, with 14 bases between. Germline V gene sequence: CDR1 SGHDN, CDR2 FVKESK. The CDR3 extends over 15 amino acids. This chain's CDR3 is CASSEGHLEANVLTF. CDR3 in DNA: TGTGCCAGCAGCGAAGGACATCTAGAGGCCAACGTCCTGACTTTC.

The genes are TRBV18 and TRBJ2-5, with a possible D match to TRBD2 (5 bases). Germline loops: CDR1 KGHSH, CDR2 LQKENI. This CDR3 is built from 15 residues. Trimming pared 5 bases from V and 2 bases from J, leaving 15 bases between. The CDR3 loop is CASSNNAGEQETQYF. The CDR3 DNA follows: TGTGCCAGCTCAAACAACGCCGGGGAGCAAGAGACCCAGTACTTC.

The V gene is TRBV7-3, the J gene TRBJ2-6, with 10 bases matching TRBD1. Trimming took 0 bases from V and 3 from J; bases not matched to a gene: 5. Germline assignment: CDR1 SGHTA and CDR2 FQGTGA. The CDR3 sequence is 18 residues long. CDR3 region: CASSLTATGGSGANVLTF. CDR3 DNA: TGTGCCAGCAGCTTAACGGCGACAGGGGGCAGTGGGGCCAACGTCCTGACTTTC.

This chain links TRBV15 with TRBJ1-1, with D maybe TRBD1 (5 bases). V lost 5 bases and J lost 1, with 14 bases in between. There are 15 residues in the CDR3. Germline V gene data show CDR1 as LNHNV and CDR2 as YYDKDF (reference sequence). The CDR3 DNA is TGTGCCACCAGCGGGTGGGAGGGGCAGAACACTGAAGCTTTCTTT. Its protein product is CATSGWEGQNTEAFF.

The chain has TRBV29-1 and TRBJ1-1; 11 bases agree with TRBD1. The CDR3 covers 16 residues. CDR1 and CDR2 (germline): SQVTM, ANQGSEA. V gave up 3 bases and J gave up 0 bases; unmatched junction bases: 6. CDR3 region: CSVDPWDRGMNTEAFF. Here the CDR3 DNA reads TGCAGCGTTGACCCATGGGACAGGGGGATGAACACTGAAGCTTTCTTT.

V and J are TRBV7-3 and TRBJ2-5; tentatively, D is TRBD1 or TRBD2 (6 bases each). With 5 bases removed from V and 5 bases from J, the gap between germline ends came to 15 bases. This CDR3 contains 14 residues. CDR1 and CDR2 from the germline V gene are SGHTA and FQGTGA. As DNA, the CDR3 is TGTGCCAGCAGCCCCTGGGGGGCCGGGGAGACCCAGTACTTC. Translated, it gives CASSPWGAGETQYF.

The CDR3 sequence is CASSLSGPNTEAFF. In nucleotides, the CDR3 is TGTGCCAGCAGCTTATCCGGCCCGAACACTGAAGCTTTCTTT. This sequence joins TRBV7-2 and TRBJ1-1; no clear D. The CDR3 consists of 14 residues. CDR1 and CDR2 from the germline V gene are SGHTA and FQGNSA. V lost 2 bases and J 1 base, leaving 8 bases between the germline ends.

The gene calls are TRBV9 and TRBJ2-1; D not resolved. In germline, CDR1 is SGDLS, CDR2 YYNGEE. The CDR3 is made up of 15 amino acids. With 0 bases removed from V and 7 bases from J, the gap between germline ends came to 14 bases. CDR3 loop: CASSVVGVKENEQFF. In DNA form, the CDR3 reads TGTGCCAGCAGCGTAGTAGGAGTGAAAGAGAATGAGCAGTTCTTC. The whole variable domain, filled in from reference TRBV9 and TRBJ2-1, reads DSGVTQTPKHLITATGQRVTLRCSPRSGDLSVYWYQQSLDQGLQFLIQYYNGEERAKGNILERFSAQQFPDLHSELNLSSLELGDSALYFCASSVVGVKENEQFFGPGTRLTVL.

In DNA, the CDR3 is TGTGCCAGCGGCCTGGCGGGGGAAGGGTATGAGCAGTTCTTC. Its protein product is CASGLAGEGYEQFF. The genes are TRBV6-6 and TRBJ2-1; 7 bases line up with TRBD2. The CDR3 runs 14 residues. The ends lost 8 bases at V and 8 bases at J; junction bases unmatched: 12. The V gene's germline CDR1 is MNHNY and CDR2 SVGAGI (reference sequence).

The V and J genes are TRBV4-3 and TRBJ2-7, with 7 bases matching TRBD2. Germline V gene sequence: CDR1 LGHNA, CDR2 YSLEER. There are 16 residues in the CDR3. V gave up 0 bases and J gave up 1 base; unmatched junction bases: 6. The CDR3 protein is CASSQDRAGNSYEQYF. The DNA of the CDR3 is TGCGCCAGCAGCCAAGATAGAGCGGGGAATTCCTACGAGCAGTACTTC.